The T cell receptor beta chain described here comes from a study of control samples from healthy donors and cancer patients. Trimming shortened V by 3 bases and J by 4 bases, and 7 bases separated the two germline ends. The length of the CDR3 is 13 residues. The germline gives CDR1 SGHVS, CDR2 FNYEAQ. TCRdb's copy holds only in-frame clones and misses some; the assay was immunoSEQ multiplex PCR. The sample contains more than 75,000 clones, around nine tenths of which appear only once. This clone was observed a few times. The chain joins TRBV7-6 to TRBJ1-5; D is uncertain. Sequenced sample: blood. The TCR sequence derives from a man in his forties or fifties in good health. This CDR3 reads CASSLGRNQPQHF. As DNA, the CDR3 is TGTGCCAGCAGCTTGGGGAGGAATCAGCCCCAGCATTTT.